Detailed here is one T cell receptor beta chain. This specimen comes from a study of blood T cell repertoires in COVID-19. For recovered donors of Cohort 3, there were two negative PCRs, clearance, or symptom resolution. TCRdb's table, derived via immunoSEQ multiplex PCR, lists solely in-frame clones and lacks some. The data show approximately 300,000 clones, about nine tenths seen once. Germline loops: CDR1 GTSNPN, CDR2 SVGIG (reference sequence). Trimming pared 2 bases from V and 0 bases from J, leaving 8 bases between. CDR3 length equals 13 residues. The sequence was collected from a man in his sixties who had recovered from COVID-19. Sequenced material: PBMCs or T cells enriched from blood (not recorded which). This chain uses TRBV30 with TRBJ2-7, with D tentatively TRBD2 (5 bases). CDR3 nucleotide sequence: TGTGCCTGGAGTAACGGGATCTCCTACGAGCAGTACTTC. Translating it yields CAWSNGISYEQYF.